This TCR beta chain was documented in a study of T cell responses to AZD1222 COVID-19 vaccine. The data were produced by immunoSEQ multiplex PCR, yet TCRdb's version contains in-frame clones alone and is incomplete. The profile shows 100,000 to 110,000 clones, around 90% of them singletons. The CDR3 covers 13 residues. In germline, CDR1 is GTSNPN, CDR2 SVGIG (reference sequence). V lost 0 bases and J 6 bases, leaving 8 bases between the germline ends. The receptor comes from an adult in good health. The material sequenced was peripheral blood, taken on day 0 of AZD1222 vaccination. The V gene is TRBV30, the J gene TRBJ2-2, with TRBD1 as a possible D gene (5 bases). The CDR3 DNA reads TGTGCCTGGAGTGTACAGGTTGCCGGGGAGCTGTTTTTT. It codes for CAWSVQVAGELFF. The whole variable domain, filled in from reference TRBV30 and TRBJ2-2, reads SQTIHQWPATLVQPVGSPLSLECTVEGTSNPNLYWYRQAAGRGLQLLFYSVGIGQISSEVPQNLSASRPQDRQFILSSKKLLLSDSGFYLCAWSVQVAGELFFGEGSRLTVL.